These T cell receptor beta chains were read from a single sample in a study of cytomegalovirus exposure and HLA in healthy donors. The protocol was immunoSEQ multiplex PCR, while the TCRdb copy is restricted to in-frame clones and leaves out a portion. The table includes some 170,000 clones, about 72% detected once. Sequencing input: PBMCs. Source of these receptors: a human donor in good health. Both conserved end residues are part of each CDR3. Each record gives: CDR3 length, clone size, V gene, J gene, D gene, CDR3 DNA, CDR3 protein. A D gene is named only where the DNA matches it firmly. Only some rows state a clone size, as once, few, many or a class for expanded clones.

14,.,TRBV7-9,TRBJ1-1,.,TGTGCCAGCAGCTTTACGGGGTTGAGCACTGAAGCTTTCTTT,CASSFTGLSTEAFF
16,.,TRBV18,TRBJ1-1,.,TGTGCCAGCTTACCTGGGGGGGGCGCAGGATCATCTGAAGCTTTCTTT,CASLPGGGAGSSEAFF
15,.,TRBV5-1,TRBJ2-1,TRBD1,TGCGCCAGCAGTTTAGTTTCCAGGGGGCGGAATGAGCAGTTCTTC,CASSLVSRGRNEQFF
14,.,TRBV7-6,TRBJ2-3,.,TGTGCCAGCAGCTTACAGGCCCTCACAGATACGCAGTATTTT,CASSLQALTDTQYF
14,.,TRBV6-5,TRBJ1-2,TRBD1,TGTGCCAGCACCAGGACAGGGGGGGGCTATGGCCACACCTTC,CASTRTGGGYGHTF
14,.,TRBV6-5,TRBJ1-6,TRBD1,TGTGCCAGCACCCAACAGGGGAATAATTCACCCCTCCACTTT,CASTQQGNNSPLHF
16,.,TRBV7-9,TRBJ1-5,.,TGTGCCAGCAGCTTAGGGCAGGGCGTTATGAATCAGCCCCAGCATTTT,CASSLGQGVMNQPQHF
15,.,TRBV15,TRBJ2-1,TRBD2,TGTGCCACCAGCAGTAGCGGGGGGAAAGACAATGAGCAGTTCTTC,CATSSSGGKDNEQFF
14,.,TRBV5-1,TRBJ1-5,TRBD1,TGCGCCAGCAGCGCCGGACAGGGGGGCCAGCCCCAGCATTTT,CASSAGQGGQPQHF
13,.,TRBV10-3,TRBJ1-6,.,TGTGCCATCAGTCGCGAATATAATTCACCCCTCCACTTT,CAISREYNSPLHF
17,.,TRBV18,TRBJ2-7,TRBD1,TGTGCCAGCTCACCGCTGACAGGGGGCGCCCCTCGGGACGAGCAGTACTTC,CASSPLTGGAPRDEQYF
15,once,TRBV11-1,TRBJ1-2,TRBD1,TGTGCCAGCAGCTTCTCCGGGACAGGGCTAGGTGGCTACACCTTC,CASSFSGTGLGGYTF
14,.,TRBV19,TRBJ1-3,.,TGTGCCAGTAGTATCGGGAGCTCTGGAAACACCATATATTTT,CASSIGSSGNTIYF
18,once,TRBV2,TRBJ2-2,TRBD1,TGTGCCAGCAGTGAAGTTCCCTGGACAGGGGCGCTCACCGGGGAGCTGTTTTTT,CASSEVPWTGALTGELFF
14,.,TRBV9,TRBJ1-1,.,TGTGCCAGCAGCGTAGTGGGACAGAACACTGAAGCTTTCTTT,CASSVVGQNTEAFF
9,once,TRBV7-9,TRBJ2-2,.,TGTGCCGCGGGCGGGGAGCTGTTTTTT,CAAGGELFF
16,.,TRBV2,TRBJ1-5,TRBD1,TGTGCCAGCAGTACCGGGACAGGGTACGGGGCTACGGCCCAGCATTTT,CASSTGTGYGATAQHF
15,.,TRBV2,TRBJ2-7,TRBD2,TGTGCCAGCAGGGGCACTAGCGGGGACTTCTACGAGCAGTACTTC,CASRGTSGDFYEQYF
15,.,TRBV5-6,TRBJ2-5,.,TGTGCCAGCAGCTTGGGTCAGGGTATCGTAGAGACCCAGTACTTC,CASSLGQGIVETQYF
13,.,TRBV6-1,TRBJ1-4,.,TGTGCCAGCAGTGAACGGGGGGTGGGGAAACTGTTTTTT,CASSERGVGKLFF
16,.,TRBV5-1,TRBJ2-3,TRBD2,TGCGCCAGCGGAGACCTAGCGGGGGGAAACACAGATACGCAGTATTTT,CASGDLAGGNTDTQYF
16,.,TRBV10-3,TRBJ2-5,TRBD2,TGTGCCATCGCGGGTGTAGCGGGGGGATTTCAGGAGACCCAGTACTTC,CAIAGVAGGFQETQYF
18,once,TRBV13,TRBJ2-3,TRBD2,TGTGCCAGCAGCTTATCACCGCCGGGACTAGCGGATACAGATACGCAGTATTTT,CASSLSPPGLADTDTQYF
17,once,TRBV11-2,TRBJ2-1,.,TGTGCCAGCAGCTTAGCGCGGGGAAGGGTCTCCTACAATGAGCAGTTCTTC,CASSLARGRVSYNEQFF
16,.,TRBV9,TRBJ1-1,TRBD1,TGTGCCAGCAGCGGTAGAGAGTACAGGGGAAACACTGAAGCTTTCTTT,CASSGREYRGNTEAFF
17,.,TRBV27,TRBJ2-2,TRBD1,TGTGCCAGCAGTCCCACACCGGACAGGATGAACACCGGGGAGCTGTTTTTT,CASSPTPDRMNTGELFF
13,.,TRBV5-3,TRBJ2-7,.,TGTGCCAGAAGATCAGGGGACCCGTGCGAGCAGTACTTC,CARRSGDPCEQYF
12,.,TRBV7-6,TRBJ2-5,.,TGTGCCAGCAGCCCCTCCCGGGAGACCCAGTACTTC,CASSPSRETQYF
16,.,TRBV7-2,TRBJ2-3,.,TGTGCCAGCAGCCTCGTGAACAGTGCATTCACAGATACGCAGTATTTT,CASSLVNSAFTDTQYF
14,.,TRBV19,TRBJ2-1,.,TGTGCCAGTAGCCAGCTCGGGACTGTCAATGAGCAGTTCTTC,CASSQLGTVNEQFF
16,few,TRBV19,TRBJ2-1,TRBD1,TGTGCCAGTAAGAGAGGCGGGACAGGGAGCTACAATGAGCAGTTCTTC,CASKRGGTGSYNEQFF
15,few,TRBV29-1,TRBJ2-1,TRBD2,TGCAGCGTTGAAGCCGGAGCGGGGGGGGCAGTTGAGCAGTTCTTC,CSVEAGAGGAVEQFF
18,.,TRBV27,TRBJ1-3,.,TGTGCCAGCAGTTTAAGAGCCCACCCTAGAAGCTCTGGAAACACCATATATTTT,CASSLRAHPRSSGNTIYF
14,.,TRBV5-1,TRBJ2-1,.,TGCGCCAGCAGCCCTGGGGGGGCGCGAAATGAGCAGTTCTTC,CASSPGGARNEQFF
13,.,TRBV11-2,TRBJ2-7,.,TGTGCCAGCAGCTTAGGCCCCGGGTACGAGCAGTACTTC,CASSLGPGYEQYF
14,.,TRBV7-9,TRBJ1-1,.,TGTGCCAGCAGATCCGGGACACTGAACACTGAAGCTTTCTTT,CASRSGTLNTEAFF
14,once,TRBV27,TRBJ2-7,TRBD2,TGTGCCAGCGACATCCCGGGACTAGAGTGCGAGCAGTACTTC,CASDIPGLECEQYF
15,.,TRBV29-1,TRBJ2-3,.,TGCAGCGTTGAAGATTATGTGTCAGTCACAGATACGCAGTATTTT,CSVEDYVSVTDTQYF
13,.,TRBV5-4,TRBJ2-5,TRBD2,TGTGCCAGCAGCCCCGGGGGGGTGGAGACCCAGTACTTC,CASSPGGVETQYF
14,few,TRBV18,TRBJ1-1,.,TGTGCCAGCTCAGGCGGACTCATGAACACTGAAGCTTTCTTT,CASSGGLMNTEAFF
14,.,TRBV9,TRBJ2-3,.,TGTGCCAGCAGCCCAAGGACAGGCACAGATACGCAGTATTTT,CASSPRTGTDTQYF
12,once,TRBV19,TRBJ1-2,TRBD1,TGTGCCAGTAGTTCCGGGACAGCTGGCTACACCTTC,CASSSGTAGYTF
12,few,TRBV6-5,TRBJ1-2,.,TGTGCCAGCACCCTAAGCGAGACGAGCTACACCTTC,CASTLSETSYTF
15,.,TRBV19,TRBJ1-5,.,TGTGCCAGTACTAATGGGAGGGTTCAAAATCAGCCCCAGCATTTT,CASTNGRVQNQPQHF
17,.,TRBV4-1,TRBJ1-5,.,TGCGCCAGCAGCCAAGGTTTACAGGGTTCCCGCAATCAGCCCCAGCATTTT,CASSQGLQGSRNQPQHF
13,.,TRBV19,TRBJ1-2,.,TGTGCCAGTAGTATAGATCAGGGTGGCGGCTACACCTTC,CASSIDQGGGYTF
14,.,TRBV7-6,TRBJ2-7,.,TGTGCCAGCAGCTTAGCCGACGGGACCTACGAGCAGTACTTC,CASSLADGTYEQYF
12,.,TRBV10-3,TRBJ1-2,.,TGTGCCATCAGCCGACAGATCTATGGCTACACCTTC,CAISRQIYGYTF
15,.,TRBV18,TRBJ1-1,.,TGTGCCAGCTCACCAACGGGGAATACGTACACTGAAGCTTTCTTT,CASSPTGNTYTEAFF
18,.,TRBV5-1,TRBJ2-6,.,TGCGCCAGCAGCTTGGCCCTCGGACAGAGCTCTGGGGCCAACGTCCTGACTTTC,CASSLALGQSSGANVLTF
14,.,TRBV10-3,TRBJ2-7,TRBD1,TGTGCCATCAGTGAAGGACAGGGCCCCTACGAGCAGTACTTC,CAISEGQGPYEQYF
13,.,TRBV18,TRBJ1-1,.,TGTGCCAGCTCACCCGGGAGGAACACTGAAGCTTTCTTT,CASSPGRNTEAFF
11,few,TRBV10-3,TRBJ1-1,.,TGTGCCACCGGACAGAACACTGAAGCTTTCTTT,CATGQNTEAFF
17,.,TRBV5-1,TRBJ2-5,TRBD2,TGCGCCAGCAGCCAGTCAGGTGGCGGGGGGGCCCAAGAGACCCAGTACTTC,CASSQSGGGGAQETQYF
16,.,TRBV7-9,TRBJ2-5,TRBD1,TGTGCCAGCACCACCCTCGGGACAGGGGACCAAGAGACCCAGTACTTC,CASTTLGTGDQETQYF